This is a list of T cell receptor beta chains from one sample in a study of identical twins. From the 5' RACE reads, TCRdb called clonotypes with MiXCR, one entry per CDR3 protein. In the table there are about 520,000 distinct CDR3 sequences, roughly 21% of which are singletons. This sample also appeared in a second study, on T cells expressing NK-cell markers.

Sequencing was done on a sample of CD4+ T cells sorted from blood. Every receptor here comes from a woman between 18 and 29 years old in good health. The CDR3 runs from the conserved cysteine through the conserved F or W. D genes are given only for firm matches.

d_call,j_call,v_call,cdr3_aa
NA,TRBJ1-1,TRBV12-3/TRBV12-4,CASTMVAREAFF
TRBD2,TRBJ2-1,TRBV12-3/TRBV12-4,CASSLSGGAGNEQFF
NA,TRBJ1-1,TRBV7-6,CASSSVPTGTEAFF
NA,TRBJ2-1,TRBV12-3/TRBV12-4,CASRTGRRAFNEQFF
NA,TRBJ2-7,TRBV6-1,CASRTGTRYYEQYF
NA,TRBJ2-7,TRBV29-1,CSVEDAGVSYEQYF
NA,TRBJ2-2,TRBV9,CASSVAGHGELFF
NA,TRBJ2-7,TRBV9,CASSGTAGEQYF
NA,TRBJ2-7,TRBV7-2,CASRRQAYYEQYF
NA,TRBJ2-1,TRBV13,CASSSPGLLGDEQFF
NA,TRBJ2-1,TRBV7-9,CASSLVGLGMREQFF
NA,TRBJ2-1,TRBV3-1,CASSQTFGEQFF
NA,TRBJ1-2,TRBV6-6,CASSYPGAGYTF
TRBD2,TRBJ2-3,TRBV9,CASSVRGGGTDTQYF
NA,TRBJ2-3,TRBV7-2,CASSTIATDTQYF
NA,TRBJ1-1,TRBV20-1,CSASDGLNTEAFF
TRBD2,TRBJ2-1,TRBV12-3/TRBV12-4,CASSRTSGASKQFF
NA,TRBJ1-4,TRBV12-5,CASGSSGTPGEKLFF
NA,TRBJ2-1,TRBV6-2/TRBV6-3,CASSYQLTGSYNEQFF
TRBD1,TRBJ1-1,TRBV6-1,CASRRDSMNTEAFF
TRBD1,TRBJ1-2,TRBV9,CASSPNEGAGYGYTF
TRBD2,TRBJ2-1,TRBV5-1,CASSLVSGRTYNEQFF
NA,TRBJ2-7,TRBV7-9,CASSRSLLMTSYEQYF
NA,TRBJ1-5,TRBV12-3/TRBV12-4,CASSPVAALNQPQHF
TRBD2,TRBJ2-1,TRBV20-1,CSARPGLADNEQFF
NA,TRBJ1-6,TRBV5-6,CASSFDRNLSPLHF
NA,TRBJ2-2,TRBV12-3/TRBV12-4,CASSLRRPGVGELFF
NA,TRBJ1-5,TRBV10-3,CAISKGDINQPQHF
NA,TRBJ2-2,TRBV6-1,CSTQGGRNTGELFF
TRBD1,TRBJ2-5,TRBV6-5,CASSYWPPGQAKETQYF
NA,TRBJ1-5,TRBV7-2,CASSLARLQPQHF
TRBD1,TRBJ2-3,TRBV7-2,CASSLVQGAGTDTQYF
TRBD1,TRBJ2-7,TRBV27,CASTISGSPADRGYEQYF
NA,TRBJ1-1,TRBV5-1,CASTSDRPDTEAFF
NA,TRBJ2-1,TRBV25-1,CASSEVDPIYNEQFF
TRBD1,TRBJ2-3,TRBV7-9,CASRPGTGPTDTQYF
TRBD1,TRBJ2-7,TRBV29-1,CSPWDRSYEQYF
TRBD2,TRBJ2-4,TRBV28,CASSPGTSGGAWAKNIQYF
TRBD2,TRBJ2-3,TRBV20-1,CSARRLAGGLDTQYF
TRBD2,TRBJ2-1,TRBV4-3,CASSQDRGLATYNEQFF
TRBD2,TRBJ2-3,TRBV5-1,CASSFGTSGLGNTQYF
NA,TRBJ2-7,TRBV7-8,CASSLDIDSRHEQYF
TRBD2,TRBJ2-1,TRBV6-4,CASSDLSGIPFF
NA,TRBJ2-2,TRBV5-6,CASSLGGTWSLNTGELFF
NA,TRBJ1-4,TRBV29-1,CSVAGRREKLFF
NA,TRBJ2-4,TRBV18,CASSPKGTKNIQYF
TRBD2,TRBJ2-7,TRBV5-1,CASSSGLALAYEQYF
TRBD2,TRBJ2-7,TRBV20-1,CSARDPLAGYYEQYF
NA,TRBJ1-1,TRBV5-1,CASSLTRAGEGKAFF
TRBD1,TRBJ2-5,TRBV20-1,CSGVQGFRETQYF
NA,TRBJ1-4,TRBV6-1,CASRGQTNEKLFF
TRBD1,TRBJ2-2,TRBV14,CASSLGQGTSGELFF
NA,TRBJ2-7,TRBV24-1,CANRGRTYEQYF
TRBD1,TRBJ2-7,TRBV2,CASSRQGGEYEQYF
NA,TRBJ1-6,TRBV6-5,CASSYSRNSPLHF
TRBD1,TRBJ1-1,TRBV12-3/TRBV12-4,CASRPTGMNTEAFF